This T cell receptor beta chain was recovered during a study of cytomegalovirus exposure and HLA in healthy donors. Trimming at V came to 4 bases and at J to 5 bases, leaving 3 bases not matched to a gene. The CDR3 extends over 13 amino acids. Germline loops: CDR1 SGHRS, CDR2 YFSETQ. The PCR made use of 60 Vbeta and 13 Jbeta primers. Repertoires were generated with immunoSEQ multiplex PCR, while TCRdb's copy carries only in-frame clones and drops some. The repertoire consists of tens of thousands of clones, with roughly three quarters occurring once and the leading ten covering around 1.4%. The genes are TRBV5-1 and TRBJ2-1; the match to TRBD1 covers 7 bases. The sample consisted of PBMCs. This sequence originates from a male donor in good health and CMV-seronegative. This CDR3 reads CASSVGQNNEQFF. CDR3 coding DNA: TGCGCCAGCAGCGTGGGACAGAACAATGAGCAGTTCTTC.